This T cell receptor beta chain was identified in a study of cytomegalovirus exposure and HLA in healthy donors. Study-wide context: Early released data had tens of millions of unique TCRs, all coming from HLA-typed donors.

The PCR was carried out with 60 Vbeta primers and 13 Jbeta primers. Sequencing was performed with immunoSEQ multiplex PCR; in TCRdb, only in-frame clones are kept and a portion is missing. This table holds roughly 130,000 clones, approximately 70% found once. As concerns this clone: Its antigen is currently unknown.

Study results and limitations: Earlier results showed most TCR beta V segments being productive about 87% or about 30% of the time. Analysis performed later found 15,000 or so TCR beta sequences associated with HLA alleles at 0.05 false discovery rate.

This CDR3 has 21 amino acids. The sequenced sample was PBMCs. The clonotype originates from an older woman in good health and CMV-seronegative. This chain joins TRBV21-1 and TRBJ1-5. TRBV21-1 is termed a pseudogene. The CDR3 nucleotides are TGTGCCAGCAGCAAAGAATGCGTAGGTTTAGGAGGGAAGGAAGTCTTTCAGCCCCAGCATTTT. This sequence encodes CASSKECVGLGGKEVFQPQHF.